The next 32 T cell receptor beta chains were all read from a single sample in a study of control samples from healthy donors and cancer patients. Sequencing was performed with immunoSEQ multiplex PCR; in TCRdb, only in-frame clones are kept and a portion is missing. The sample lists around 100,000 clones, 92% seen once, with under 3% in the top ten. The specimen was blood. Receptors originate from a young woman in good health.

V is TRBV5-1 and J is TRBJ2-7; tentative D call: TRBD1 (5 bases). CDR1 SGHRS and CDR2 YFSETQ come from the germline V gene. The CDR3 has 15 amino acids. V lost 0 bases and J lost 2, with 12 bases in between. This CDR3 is CASSLGQGFTYEQYF. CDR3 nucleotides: TGCGCCAGCAGCTTGGGCCAGGGATTTACCTACGAGCAGTACTTC.

CDR3 protein: CASSSLPPRSSNQPQHF. The CDR3 bases are TGTGCCAGCAGCTCTCTGCCCCCCAGAAGTAGCAATCAGCCCCAGCATTTT. The genes are TRBV6-2 or TRBV6-3 and TRBJ1-5; D is ambiguous. CDR3 size: 17 residues. The ends were cut back, 6 bases at V and 0 bases at J, with 18 bases in the middle. The germline CDR1 and CDR2 sequences are MNHEY and SVGEGT.

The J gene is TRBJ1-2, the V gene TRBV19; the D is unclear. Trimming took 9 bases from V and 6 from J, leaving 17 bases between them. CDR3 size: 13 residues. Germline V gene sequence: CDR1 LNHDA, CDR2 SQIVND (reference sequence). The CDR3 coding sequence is TGTGCCAGCCCACCCCCGTCTCCTAATGGCTACACCTTC. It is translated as CASPPPSPNGYTF.

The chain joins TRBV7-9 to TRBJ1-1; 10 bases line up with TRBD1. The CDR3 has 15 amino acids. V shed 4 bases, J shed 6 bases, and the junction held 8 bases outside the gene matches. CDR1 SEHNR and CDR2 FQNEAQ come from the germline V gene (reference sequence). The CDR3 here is CASSSRGQGEAEAFF. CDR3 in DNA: TGTGCCAGCAGCTCACGCGGACAGGGGGAAGCTGAAGCTTTCTTT.

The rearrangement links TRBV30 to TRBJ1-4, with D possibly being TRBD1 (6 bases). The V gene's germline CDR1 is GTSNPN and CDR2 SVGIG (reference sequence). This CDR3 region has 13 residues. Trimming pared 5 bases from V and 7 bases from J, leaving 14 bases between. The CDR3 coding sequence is TGTGCCTGGGGTTCAGGGGTGGGTGAAAAACTGTTTTTT. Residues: CAWGSGVGEKLFF.

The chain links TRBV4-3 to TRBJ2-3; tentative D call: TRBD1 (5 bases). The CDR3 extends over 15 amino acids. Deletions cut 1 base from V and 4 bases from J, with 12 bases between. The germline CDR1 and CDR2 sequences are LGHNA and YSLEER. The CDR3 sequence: CASSQVKGKADTQYF. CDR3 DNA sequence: TGCGCCAGCAGCCAAGTTAAGGGGAAAGCAGATACGCAGTATTTT.

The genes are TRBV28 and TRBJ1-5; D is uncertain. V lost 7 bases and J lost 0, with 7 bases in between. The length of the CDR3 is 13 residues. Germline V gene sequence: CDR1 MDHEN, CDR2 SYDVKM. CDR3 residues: CASTEYSNQPQHF. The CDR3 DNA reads TGTGCCAGCACGGAATATAGCAATCAGCCCCAGCATTTT.

DNA for the CDR3: TGCGCCAGCAGCCAAGGGACTCTAGAGACCCAGTACTTC. Translation: CASSQGTLETQYF. J is TRBJ2-5 and V is TRBV4-1; D may be TRBD2 (5 bases). Germline V gene sequence: CDR1 MGHRA, CDR2 YSYEKL. This CDR3 has 13 residues. V was pared by 1 base and J by 4 bases, with 7 bases between.

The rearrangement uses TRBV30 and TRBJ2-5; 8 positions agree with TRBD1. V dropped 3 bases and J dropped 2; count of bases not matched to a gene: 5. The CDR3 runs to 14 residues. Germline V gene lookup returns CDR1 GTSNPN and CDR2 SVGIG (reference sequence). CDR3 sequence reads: CAWSVTGAQETQYF. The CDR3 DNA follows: TGTGCCTGGAGCGTGACAGGGGCACAAGAGACCCAGTACTTC.

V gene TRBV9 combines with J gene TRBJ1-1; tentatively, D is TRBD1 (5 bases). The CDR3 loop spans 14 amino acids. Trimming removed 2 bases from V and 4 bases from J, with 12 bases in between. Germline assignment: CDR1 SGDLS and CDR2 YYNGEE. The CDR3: CASSVVGVSTEAFF. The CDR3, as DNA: TGTGCCAGCAGCGTGGTAGGGGTGAGCACTGAAGCTTTCTTT.

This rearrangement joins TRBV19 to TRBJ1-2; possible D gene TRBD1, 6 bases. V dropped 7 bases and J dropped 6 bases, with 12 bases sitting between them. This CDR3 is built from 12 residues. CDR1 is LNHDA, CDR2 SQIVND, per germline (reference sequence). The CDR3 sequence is CASTLDRNGYTF. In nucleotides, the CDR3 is TGTGCCAGTACCCTGGACAGAAATGGCTACACCTTC.

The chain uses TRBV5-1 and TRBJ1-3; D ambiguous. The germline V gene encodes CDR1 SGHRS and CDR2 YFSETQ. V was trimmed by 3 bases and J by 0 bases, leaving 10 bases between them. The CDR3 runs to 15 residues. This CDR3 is CASSYDTSSGNTIYF. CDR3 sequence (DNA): TGCGCCAGCAGCTACGACACAAGCTCTGGAAACACCATATATTTT.

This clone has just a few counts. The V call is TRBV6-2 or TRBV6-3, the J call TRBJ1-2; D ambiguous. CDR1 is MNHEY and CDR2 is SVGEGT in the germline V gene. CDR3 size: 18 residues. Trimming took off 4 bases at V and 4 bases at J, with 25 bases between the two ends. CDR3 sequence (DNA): TGTGCCAGCAGTTTGGCGGGCCAACGGCGGCCACGGGCCTATGGCTACACCTTC. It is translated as CASSLAGQRRPRAYGYTF.

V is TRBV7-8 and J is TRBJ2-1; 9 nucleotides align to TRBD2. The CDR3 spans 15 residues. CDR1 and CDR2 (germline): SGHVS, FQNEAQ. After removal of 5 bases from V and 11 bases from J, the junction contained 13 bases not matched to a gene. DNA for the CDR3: TGTGCCAGCAGCCCATCTAGTAGCGGGAGAAGTAAGCAGTTCTTC. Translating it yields CASSPSSSGRSKQFF.

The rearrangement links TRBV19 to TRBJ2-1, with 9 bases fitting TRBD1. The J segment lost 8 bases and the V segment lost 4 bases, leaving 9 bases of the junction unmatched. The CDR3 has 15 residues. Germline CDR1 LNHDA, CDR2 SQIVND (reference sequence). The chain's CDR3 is CASSTTGGAEDEQFF. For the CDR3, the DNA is TGTGCCAGTAGTACTACAGGGGGCGCGGAGGATGAGCAGTTCTTC.

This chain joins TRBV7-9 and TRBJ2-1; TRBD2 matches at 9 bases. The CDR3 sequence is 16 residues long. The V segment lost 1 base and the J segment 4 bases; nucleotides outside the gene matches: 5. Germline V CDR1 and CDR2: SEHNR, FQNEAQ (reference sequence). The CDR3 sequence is CASSLVGAGGYNEQFF. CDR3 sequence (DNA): TGTGCCAGCAGCTTAGTAGGTGCGGGGGGGTACAATGAGCAGTTCTTC.

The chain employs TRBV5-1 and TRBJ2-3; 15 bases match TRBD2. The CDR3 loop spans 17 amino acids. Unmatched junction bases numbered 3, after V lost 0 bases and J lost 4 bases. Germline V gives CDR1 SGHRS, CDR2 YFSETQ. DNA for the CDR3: TGCGCCAGCAGCTTGGGGACTAGCGGGAGGGCCGCAGATACGCAGTATTTT. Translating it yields CASSLGTSGRAADTQYF.

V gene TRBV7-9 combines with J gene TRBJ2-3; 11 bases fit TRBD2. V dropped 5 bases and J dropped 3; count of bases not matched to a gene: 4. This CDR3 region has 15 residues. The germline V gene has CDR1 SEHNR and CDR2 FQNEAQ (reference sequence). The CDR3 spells CASSPGLAETDTQYF. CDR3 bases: TGTGCCAGCAGCCCGGGACTAGCGGAGACAGATACGCAGTATTTT.

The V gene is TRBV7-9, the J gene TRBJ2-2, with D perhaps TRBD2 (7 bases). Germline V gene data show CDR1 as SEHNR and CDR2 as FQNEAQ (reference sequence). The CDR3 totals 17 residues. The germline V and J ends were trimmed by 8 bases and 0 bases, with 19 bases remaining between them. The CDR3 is CASGPIRGASNTGELFF. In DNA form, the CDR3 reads TGTGCCAGCGGCCCTATACGGGGGGCCTCGAACACCGGGGAGCTGTTTTTT.

CDR3 amino acids: CASTPLNEQFF. CDR3 in DNA: TGTGCCAGCACCCCACTCAATGAGCAGTTCTTC. V gene TRBV12-3 or TRBV12-4 combines with J gene TRBJ2-1; D gene unclear. With 7 bases removed from V and 6 bases from J, the gap between germline ends came to 7 bases. CDR3 length: 11 residues.

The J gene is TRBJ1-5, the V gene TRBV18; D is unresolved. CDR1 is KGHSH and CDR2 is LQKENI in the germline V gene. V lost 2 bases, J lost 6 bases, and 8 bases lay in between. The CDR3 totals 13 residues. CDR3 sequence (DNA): TGTGCCAGCTCACCAAGCCTGTCTCAGCCCCAGCATTTT. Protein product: CASSPSLSQPQHF.

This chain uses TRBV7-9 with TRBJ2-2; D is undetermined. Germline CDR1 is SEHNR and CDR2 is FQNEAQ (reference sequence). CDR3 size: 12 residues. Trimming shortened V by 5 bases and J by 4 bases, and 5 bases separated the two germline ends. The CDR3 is CASSPSTGELFF. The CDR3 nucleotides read TGTGCCAGCAGCCCATCCACCGGGGAGCTGTTTTTT.

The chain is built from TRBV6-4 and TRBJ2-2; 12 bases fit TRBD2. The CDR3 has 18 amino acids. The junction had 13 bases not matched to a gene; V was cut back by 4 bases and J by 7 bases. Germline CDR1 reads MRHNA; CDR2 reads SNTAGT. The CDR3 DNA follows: TGTGCCAGCAGTGCCTCCGGCCTAGCGGGGGGGCCTTACGGGGAGCTGTTTTTT. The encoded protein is CASSASGLAGGPYGELFF.

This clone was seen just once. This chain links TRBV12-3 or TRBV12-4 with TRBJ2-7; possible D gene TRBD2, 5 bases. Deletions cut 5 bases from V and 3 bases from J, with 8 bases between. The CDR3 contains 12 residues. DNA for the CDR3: TGTGCCAGCAGTGCCGGGGTCTACGAGCAGTACTTC. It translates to CASSAGVYEQYF.

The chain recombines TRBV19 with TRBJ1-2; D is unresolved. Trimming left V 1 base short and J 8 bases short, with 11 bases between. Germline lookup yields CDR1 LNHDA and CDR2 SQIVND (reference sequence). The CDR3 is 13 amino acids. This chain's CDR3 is CASSIGLSYGYTF. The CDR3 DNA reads TGTGCCAGTAGTATAGGGCTGTCATACGGCTACACCTTC.

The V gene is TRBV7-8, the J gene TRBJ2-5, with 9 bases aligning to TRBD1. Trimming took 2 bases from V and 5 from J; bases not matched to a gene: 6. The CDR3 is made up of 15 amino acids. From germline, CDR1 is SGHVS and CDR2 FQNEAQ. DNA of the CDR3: TGTGCCAGCAGCTTACCCGGGACAGGGACGGAGACCCAGTACTTC. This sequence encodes CASSLPGTGTETQYF.

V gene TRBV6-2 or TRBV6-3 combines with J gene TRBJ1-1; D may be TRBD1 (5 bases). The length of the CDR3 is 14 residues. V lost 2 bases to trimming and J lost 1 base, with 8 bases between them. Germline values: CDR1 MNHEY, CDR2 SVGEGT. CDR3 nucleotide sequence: TGTGCCAGCAGTTACGCAGGGTCGAACACTGAAGCTTTCTTT. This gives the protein CASSYAGSNTEAFF.

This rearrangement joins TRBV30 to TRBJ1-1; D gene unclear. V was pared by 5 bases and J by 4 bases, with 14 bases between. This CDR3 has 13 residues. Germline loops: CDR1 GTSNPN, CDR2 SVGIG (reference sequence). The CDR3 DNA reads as TGTGCCTGGCAAGCCGCCCTGAGCACTGAAGCTTTCTTT. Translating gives CAWQAALSTEAFF.

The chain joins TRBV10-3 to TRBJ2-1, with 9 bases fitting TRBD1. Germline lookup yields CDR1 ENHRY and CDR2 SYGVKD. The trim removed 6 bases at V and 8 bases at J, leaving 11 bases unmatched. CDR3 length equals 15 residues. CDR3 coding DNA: TGTGCCATCAGACTCGGGACAGGGCAAAGTCATGAGCAGTTCTTC. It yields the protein CAIRLGTGQSHEQFF.

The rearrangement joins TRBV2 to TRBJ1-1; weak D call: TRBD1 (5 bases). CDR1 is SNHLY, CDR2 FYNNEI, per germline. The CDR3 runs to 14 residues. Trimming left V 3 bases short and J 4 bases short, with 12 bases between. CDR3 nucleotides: TGTGCCAGCAGTGACAGGGCGTGGGGCACTGAAGCTTTCTTT. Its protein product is CASSDRAWGTEAFF.

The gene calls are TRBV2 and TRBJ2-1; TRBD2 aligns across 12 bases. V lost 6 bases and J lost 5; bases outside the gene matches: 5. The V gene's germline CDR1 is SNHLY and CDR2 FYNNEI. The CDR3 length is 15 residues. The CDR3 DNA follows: TGTGCCAGCAGCGGGACTAGCGGGCCTAACAATGAGCAGTTCTTC. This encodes CASSGTSGPNNEQFF.

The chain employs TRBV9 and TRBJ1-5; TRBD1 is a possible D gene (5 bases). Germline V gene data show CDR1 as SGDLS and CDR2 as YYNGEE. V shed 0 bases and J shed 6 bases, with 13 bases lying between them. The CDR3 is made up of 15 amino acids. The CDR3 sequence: CASSVGAGLGQPQHF. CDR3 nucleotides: TGTGCCAGCAGCGTAGGGGCAGGGCTGGGTCAGCCCCAGCATTTT.